The 26 T cell receptor beta chains in this list originate from one sample, sequenced in a study of glioma-infiltrating T cells after dendritic cell vaccination. Time point in this sample: after dendritic cell vaccination, including at tumor progression/relapse. The data were produced by immunoSEQ multiplex PCR, yet TCRdb's version contains in-frame clones alone and is incomplete. The table lists about 76,000 clones, around 90% of them singletons. The input for sequencing was blood, taken after dendritic cell vaccination. The receptors originated from a human donor with glioblastoma.

The chain is built from TRBV6-5 and TRBJ1-2; unclear D gene. CDR3 size: 13 residues. V was shortened by 2 bases and J by 2 bases, with 6 bases between the two germline ends. Germline values: CDR1 MNHEY, CDR2 SVGAGI. The CDR3 region has the DNA TGTGCCAGCAGTTACGGCAGAAACTATGGCTACACCTTC. It specifies CASSYGRNYGYTF.

The V call is TRBV27, the J call TRBJ2-3, with TRBD1 matching 9 bases. Germline assignment: CDR1 MNHEY and CDR2 SMNVEV (reference sequence). The CDR3 totals 15 residues. V dropped 5 bases and J dropped 5; count of bases not matched to a gene: 8. CDR3 region: CASSRGTGLRDTQYF. The CDR3 DNA sequence: TGTGCCAGCAGTAGGGGGACAGGGCTTCGAGATACGCAGTATTTT.

This chain joins TRBV18 and TRBJ1-3, with D unresolved. The CDR3 is made up of 17 amino acids. Germline-derived CDR1 and CDR2 are KGHSH and LQKENI. The V end lost 3 bases, the J end lost 0 bases, and 15 bases lay between the germline ends. CDR3 amino acids: CASSPLRTGDSGNTIYF. CDR3 DNA: TGTGCCAGCTCACCTCTCCGGACGGGAGACTCTGGAAACACCATATATTTT.

The count of this clone is one. This chain connects TRBV21-1 to TRBJ2-7; TRBD1, the D gene given by the table, was not confirmed from the DNA. TRBV21-1 is tagged as a pseudogene. The CDR3 is 20 residues long. For the CDR3, the DNA is TGTGCCAGCAGCAAAGTTATACCGCCATATACAGGGGAACTACCCTACGAGCAGTACTTC. It is translated as CASSKVIPPYTGELPYEQYF.

V is TRBV5-6 and J is TRBJ1-2; D is unclear. V was pared by 0 bases and J by 6 bases, with 3 bases between. There are 11 residues in the CDR3. Germline V gene lookup returns CDR1 SGHDT and CDR2 YYEEEE. Here the CDR3 reads CASSLANGYTF. The CDR3 nucleotides are TGTGCCAGCAGCTTGGCTAATGGCTACACCTTC.

This clone was seen only a few times. J is TRBJ2-7 and V is TRBV19; 7 bases are a match to TRBD1. The length of the CDR3 is 12 residues. Trimming took 3 bases from V and 5 from J; bases not matched to a gene: 1. Germline V CDR1 and CDR2: LNHDA, SQIVND (reference sequence). CDR3 nucleotide sequence: TGTGCCAGTAGTATTGGACAGGACGAGCAGTACTTC. This codes for CASSIGQDEQYF.

J is TRBJ2-2 and V is TRBV5-4, with 8 bases fitting TRBD1. Trimming took 0 bases from V and 6 from J; bases not matched to a gene: 4. The CDR3 consists of 15 residues. Germline lookup yields CDR1 SGHNT and CDR2 YYREEE (reference sequence). The CDR3 spells CASSLGTGISGELFF. CDR3 nucleotides: TGTGCCAGCAGCTTGGGGACAGGGATATCCGGGGAGCTGTTTTTT.

The chain couples TRBV10-2 to TRBJ2-2, with TRBD2 matching over 11 bases. Germline V gene sequence: CDR1 WSHSY, CDR2 SAAADI. This CDR3 spans 15 amino acids. The J segment lost 7 bases and the V segment lost 7 bases, leaving 8 bases of the junction unmatched. DNA of the CDR3: TGCGCCAGCAAGGTACTAGCGGGAGTCGGCGGGGAGCTGTTTTTT. Protein product: CASKVLAGVGGELFF.

The chain carries TRBV5-1 and TRBJ2-5; D ambiguous. The germline V gene encodes CDR1 SGHRS and CDR2 YFSETQ. Trimming pared 1 base from V and 1 base from J, leaving 5 bases between. This CDR3 contains 13 residues. DNA of the CDR3: TGCGCCAGCAGCTTGACGGTCCAAGAGACCCAGTACTTC. Protein: CASSLTVQETQYF.

The rearrangement links TRBV5-6 to TRBJ1-4; 8 bases are a match to TRBD1. Germline-derived CDR1 and CDR2 are SGHDT and YYEEEE. CDR3 size: 14 residues. V lost 4 bases and J lost 8; bases outside the gene matches: 7. CDR3 loop: CASSTGQGGEKLFF. CDR3 DNA: TGTGCCAGCAGCACAGGACAGGGAGGCGAAAAACTGTTTTTT. The complete variable domain, with remaining parts taken from reference TRBV5-6 and TRBJ1-4, reads DAGVTQSPTHLIKTRGQQVTLRCSPKSGHDTVSWYQQALGQGPQFIFQYYEEEERQRGNFPDRFSGHQFPNYSSELNVNALLLGDSALYLCASSTGQGGEKLFFGSGTQLSVL.

The chain combines TRBV5-1 with TRBJ1-1, with a tentative D call TRBD1 (5 bases). CDR1 and CDR2 (germline): SGHRS, YFSETQ. The CDR3 spans 15 residues. The ends were cut back, 3 bases at V and 0 bases at J, with 12 bases in the middle. CDR3 loop: CASSSSTAMNTEAFF. The CDR3 nucleotides read TGCGCCAGCAGCTCTTCGACAGCGATGAACACTGAAGCTTTCTTT.

V gene TRBV5-7 combines with J gene TRBJ1-6, with 7 positions matching TRBD1. TRBV5-7 is assigned to the ORF class and has an uncertain function. CDR3 length: 17 amino acids. V was pared by 0 bases and J by 0 bases, with 3 bases of the junction left unmatched. CDR3 DNA sequence: TGTGCCAGCAGCTTGGGGGACAGTTACTCCTATAATTCACCCCTCCACTTT. This encodes CASSLGDSYSYNSPLHF.

The CDR3 DNA is TGTGCCACCAGCAGGGCTCTAGCGGGAGTTTCCTACAATGAGCAGTTCTTC. It encodes CATSRALAGVSYNEQFF. The chain uses TRBV15 and TRBJ2-1; 10 nucleotides align to TRBD2. In germline, CDR1 is LNHNV, CDR2 YYDKDF (reference sequence). The CDR3 has 17 residues. After removal of 3 bases from V and 1 base from J, the junction contained 6 bases not matched to a gene.

The chain recombines TRBV21-1 with TRBJ1-3. TRBV21-1 is termed a pseudogene. This CDR3 spans 15 amino acids. The CDR3, as DNA: TGTGCCAGCAATGGGAGTATGCTCTCTGGAAACACCATATATTTT. Its protein is CASNGSMLSGNTIYF.

This chain connects TRBV18 to TRBJ1-1, with D tentatively TRBD1 (6 bases). Germline-derived CDR1 and CDR2 are KGHSH and LQKENI. The CDR3 sequence is 18 residues long. V lost 0 bases and J lost 2, with 19 bases in between. The CDR3 sequence is CASSPPGTSQRPNTEAFF. As DNA, the CDR3 is TGTGCCAGCTCACCACCGGGGACATCCCAAAGGCCCAACACTGAAGCTTTCTTT.

The chain recombines TRBV5-4 with TRBJ2-3; no definite D call. CDR1 SGHNT and CDR2 YYREEE come from the germline V gene (reference sequence). CDR3 length: 12 residues. Trimming removed 2 bases from V and 10 bases from J, with 11 bases in between. The CDR3 here is CASSLQTRSQYF. CDR3 bases: TGTGCCAGCAGCTTACAGACCCGATCGCAGTATTTT.

The V call is TRBV6-5, the J call TRBJ2-7; TRBD1 might be the D (5 bases). Germline V gene lookup returns CDR1 MNHEY and CDR2 SVGAGI. CDR3 size: 12 residues. V shed 7 bases and J shed 3 bases, with 10 bases lying between them. In nucleotides, the CDR3 is TGTGCCAGCACGGACAATGGCTACGAGCAGTACTTC. Its translation is CASTDNGYEQYF.

This chain uses TRBV5-4 with TRBJ2-3; 9 positions agree with TRBD1. The CDR3 has 15 residues. The V and J ends lost 3 bases and 3 bases, in that order; junction bases with no gene match: 5. Germline assignment: CDR1 SGHNT and CDR2 YYREEE (reference sequence). The CDR3 sequence is CASSSVTGGTDTQYF. The DNA for the CDR3 is TGTGCCAGCAGCTCCGTGACAGGGGGTACAGATACGCAGTATTTT.

The chain combines TRBV19 with TRBJ1-2, with 8 bases fitting TRBD1. The length of the CDR3 is 15 residues. Germline-derived CDR1 and CDR2 are LNHDA and SQIVND (reference sequence). The J segment lost 4 bases and the V segment lost 7 bases, leaving 11 bases of the junction unmatched. In DNA, the CDR3 is TGTGCCAGTACCCCCGGGACAGGCTCTAGCTATGGCTACACCTTC. It encodes CASTPGTGSSYGYTF.

The rearrangement joins TRBV15 to TRBJ1-5; D perhaps matches TRBD1 (5 bases). The CDR3 extends over 16 amino acids. In germline, CDR1 is LNHNV, CDR2 YYDKDF (reference sequence). Trimming left V 4 bases short and J 0 bases short, with 13 bases between. The CDR3: CATSTLRQSSNQPQHF. DNA of the CDR3: TGTGCCACCAGCACCTTACGACAGTCTAGCAATCAGCCCCAGCATTTT.

The chain is built from TRBV5-1 and TRBJ1-4, with a tentative D call TRBD1 (6 bases). There are 14 residues in the CDR3. Per the germline V gene, CDR1 is SGHRS and CDR2 is YFSETQ. Trimming pared 0 bases from V and 4 bases from J, leaving 7 bases between. The chain's CDR3 is CASSLGQVNEKLFF. The DNA for the CDR3 is TGCGCCAGCAGCTTGGGACAGGTTAATGAAAAACTGTTTTTT. The full variable domain, with the rest looked up from reference TRBV5-1 and TRBJ1-4, is KAGVTQTPRYLIKTRGQQVTLSCSPISGHRSVSWYQQTPGQGLQFLFEYFSETQRNKGNFPGRFSGRQFSNSRSEMNVSTLELGDSALYLCASSLGQVNEKLFFGSGTQLSVL.

The V call is TRBV11-2, the J call TRBJ2-1, with unresolved D. The CDR3 is made up of 11 amino acids. CDR1 and CDR2 (germline): SGHAT, FQNNGV. V was trimmed by 1 base and J by 13 bases, leaving 8 bases between them. In DNA, the CDR3 is TGTGCCAGCAGCTTAGGGTCGGTTCAGTTCTTC. This translates into CASSLGSVQFF.

This chain connects TRBV6-1 to TRBJ2-5; D possibly corresponds to TRBD2 (7 bases). Germline V gene data show CDR1 as MNHNS and CDR2 as SASEGT. The V and J ends lost 3 bases and 7 bases respectively, with 21 bases between them. The CDR3 is made up of 16 amino acids. CDR3: CASSDWTGGGPGTQYF. In DNA, the CDR3 is TGTGCCAGCAGTGATTGGACTGGCGGGGGCCCGGGGACCCAGTACTTC.

This chain links TRBV9 with TRBJ2-3; D is unresolved. Trimming removed 0 bases from V and 2 bases from J, with 7 bases in between. This CDR3 is 14 amino acids long. Germline V gene lookup returns CDR1 SGDLS and CDR2 YYNGEE. This CDR3 reads CASSVGGNTDTQYF. CDR3 sequence (DNA): TGTGCCAGCAGCGTAGGAGGTAACACAGATACGCAGTATTTT.

V gene TRBV4-1 combines with J gene TRBJ2-5; D unclear. Trimming stripped 0 bases from V and 4 bases from J, with 3 bases between. Per the germline V gene, CDR1 is MGHRA and CDR2 is YSYEKL. This CDR3 has 12 amino acids. CDR3 in amino acids: CASSQDLETQYF. The CDR3 DNA is TGCGCCAGCAGCCAAGATCTAGAGACCCAGTACTTC.

CDR3 residues: CASSYGLYGYTF. The CDR3 bases are TGTGCCAGCAGTTACGGACTGTATGGCTACACCTTC. J is TRBJ1-2 and V is TRBV6-6; no firm D call. This CDR3 contains 12 residues. CDR1 and CDR2 from the germline V gene are MNHNY and SVGAGI (reference sequence). V was pared by 2 bases and J by 5 bases, with 6 bases between.